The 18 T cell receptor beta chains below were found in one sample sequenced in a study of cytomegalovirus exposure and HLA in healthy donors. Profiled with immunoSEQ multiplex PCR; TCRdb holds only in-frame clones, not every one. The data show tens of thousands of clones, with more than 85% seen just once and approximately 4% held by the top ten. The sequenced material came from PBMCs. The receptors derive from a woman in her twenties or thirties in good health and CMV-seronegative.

As DNA, the CDR3 is TGTGCCAGCAGCCCCGGACAGGGGGCGTATGACAATCAGCCCCAGCATTTT. Its protein is CASSPGQGAYDNQPQHF. The chain couples TRBV5-5 to TRBJ1-5; 11 nucleotides line up with TRBD1. The CDR3 runs to 17 residues. From germline, CDR1 is SGHKS and CDR2 YYEKEE (reference sequence). Germline trimming cut 4 bases from V and 3 bases from J; bases unmatched to any gene: 9.

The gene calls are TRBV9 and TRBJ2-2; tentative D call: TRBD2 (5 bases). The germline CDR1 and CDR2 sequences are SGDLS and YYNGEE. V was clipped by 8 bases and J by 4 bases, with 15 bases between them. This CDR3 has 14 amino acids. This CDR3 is CASRTGEGTGELFF. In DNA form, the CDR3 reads TGTGCCAGTCGGACTGGTGAGGGCACCGGGGAGCTGTTTTTT.

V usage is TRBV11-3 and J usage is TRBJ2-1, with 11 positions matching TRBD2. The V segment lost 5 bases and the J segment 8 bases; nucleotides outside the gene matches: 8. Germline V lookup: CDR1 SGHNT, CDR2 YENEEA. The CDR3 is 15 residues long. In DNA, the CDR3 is TGTGCCAGCAGCCCCACCGGGACTAGCGGTCATGAGCAGTTCTTC. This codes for CASSPTGTSGHEQFF.

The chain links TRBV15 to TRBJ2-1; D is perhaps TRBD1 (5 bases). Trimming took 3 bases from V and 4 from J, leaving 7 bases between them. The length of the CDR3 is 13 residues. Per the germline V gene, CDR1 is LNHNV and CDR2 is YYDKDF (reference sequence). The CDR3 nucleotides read TGTGCCACCAGCAGGTACAGGTACAATGAGCAGTTCTTC. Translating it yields CATSRYRYNEQFF. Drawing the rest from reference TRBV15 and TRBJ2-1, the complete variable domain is DAMVIQNPRYQVTQFGKPVTLSCSQTLNHNVMYWYQQKSSQAPKLLFHYYDKDFNNEADTPDNFQSRRPNTSFCFLDIRSPGLGDTAMYLCATSRYRYNEQFFGPGTRLTVL.

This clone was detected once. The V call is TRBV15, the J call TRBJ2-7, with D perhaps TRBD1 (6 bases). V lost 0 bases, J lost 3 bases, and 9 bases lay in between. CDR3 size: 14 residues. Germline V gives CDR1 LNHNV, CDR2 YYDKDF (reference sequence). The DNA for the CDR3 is TGTGCCACCAGCAGAGACAGGGGATACTACGAGCAGTACTTC. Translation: CATSRDRGYYEQYF.

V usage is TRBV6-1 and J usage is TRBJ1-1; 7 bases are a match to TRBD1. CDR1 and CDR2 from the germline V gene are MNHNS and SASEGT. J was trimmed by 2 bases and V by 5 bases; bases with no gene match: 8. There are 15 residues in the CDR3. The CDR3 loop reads CASSSLRQGNTEAFF. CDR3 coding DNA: TGTGCCAGCAGTTCACTCCGACAGGGCAACACTGAAGCTTTCTTT.

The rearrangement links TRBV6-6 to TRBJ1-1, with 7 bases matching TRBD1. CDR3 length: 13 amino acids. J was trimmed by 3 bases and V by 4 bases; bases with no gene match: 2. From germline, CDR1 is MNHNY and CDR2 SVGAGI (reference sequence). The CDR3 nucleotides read TGTGCCAGCAGTTCCGACAGGGACACTGAAGCTTTCTTT. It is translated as CASSSDRDTEAFF.

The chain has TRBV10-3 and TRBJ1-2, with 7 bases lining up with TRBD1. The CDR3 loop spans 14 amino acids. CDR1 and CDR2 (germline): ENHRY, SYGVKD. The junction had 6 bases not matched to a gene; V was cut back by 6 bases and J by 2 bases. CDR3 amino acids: CAISPTTGNYGYTF. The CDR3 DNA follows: TGTGCCATCAGCCCAACGACAGGGAACTATGGCTACACCTTC.

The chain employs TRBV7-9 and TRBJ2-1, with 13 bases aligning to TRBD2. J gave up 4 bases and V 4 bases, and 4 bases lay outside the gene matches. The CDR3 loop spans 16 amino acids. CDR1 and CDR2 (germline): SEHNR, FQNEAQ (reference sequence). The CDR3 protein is CASSYRTSGRYNEQFF. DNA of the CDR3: TGTGCCAGCAGCTACCGGACTAGCGGGAGATACAATGAGCAGTTCTTC.

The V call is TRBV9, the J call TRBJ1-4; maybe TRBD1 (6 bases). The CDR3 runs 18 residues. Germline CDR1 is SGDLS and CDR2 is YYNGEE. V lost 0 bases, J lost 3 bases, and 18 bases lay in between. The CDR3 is CASSVEPATGLANEKLFF. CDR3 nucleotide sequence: TGTGCCAGCAGCGTAGAGCCAGCAACAGGGCTGGCTAATGAAAAACTGTTTTTT.

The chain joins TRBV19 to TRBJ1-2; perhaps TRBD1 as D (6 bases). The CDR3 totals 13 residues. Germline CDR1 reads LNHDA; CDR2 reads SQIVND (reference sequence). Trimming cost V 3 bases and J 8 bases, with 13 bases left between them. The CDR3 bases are TGTGCCAGTAGTATCGTGGCAGGGGTCGGCTACACCTTC. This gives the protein CASSIVAGVGYTF.

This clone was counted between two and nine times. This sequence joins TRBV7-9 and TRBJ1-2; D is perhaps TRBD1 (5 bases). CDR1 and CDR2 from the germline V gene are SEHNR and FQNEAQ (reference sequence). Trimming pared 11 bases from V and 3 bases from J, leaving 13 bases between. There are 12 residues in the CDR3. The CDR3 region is CAPRDLDYGYTF. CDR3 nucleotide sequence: TGTGCCCCCCGGGACTTGGACTATGGCTACACCTTC.

The CDR3 here is CASSRISGTSLDPKQYF. The DNA of the CDR3 is TGTGCCAGCAGCCGAATCTCCGGGACAAGTTTAGACCCTAAGCAGTACTTC. The V call is TRBV7-2, the J call TRBJ2-7; a possible D gene is TRBD1 (6 bases). Trimming cost V 5 bases and J 8 bases, with 28 bases left between them. The CDR3 consists of 17 residues. Germline CDR1 reads SGHTA; CDR2 reads FQGNSA.

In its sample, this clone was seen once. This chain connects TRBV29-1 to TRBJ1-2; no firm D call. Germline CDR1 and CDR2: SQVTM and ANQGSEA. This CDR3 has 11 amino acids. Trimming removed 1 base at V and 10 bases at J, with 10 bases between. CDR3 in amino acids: CSVEGRTNYTF. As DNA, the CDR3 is TGCAGCGTTGAAGGAAGGACTAACTACACCTTC.

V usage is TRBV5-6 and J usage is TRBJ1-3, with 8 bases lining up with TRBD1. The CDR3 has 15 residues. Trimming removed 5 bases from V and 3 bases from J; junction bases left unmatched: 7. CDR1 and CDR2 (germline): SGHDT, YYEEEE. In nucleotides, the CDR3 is TGTGCCAGCAGAGCGACAGGGGTTGGTGGAAACACCATATATTTT. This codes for CASRATGVGGNTIYF.

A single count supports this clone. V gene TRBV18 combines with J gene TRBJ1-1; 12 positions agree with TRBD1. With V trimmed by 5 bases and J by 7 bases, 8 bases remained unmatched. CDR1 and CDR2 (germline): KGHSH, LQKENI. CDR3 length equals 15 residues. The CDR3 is CASSSAGQGAVEAFF. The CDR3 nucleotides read TGTGCCAGCTCATCTGCGGGACAGGGGGCAGTTGAAGCTTTCTTT.

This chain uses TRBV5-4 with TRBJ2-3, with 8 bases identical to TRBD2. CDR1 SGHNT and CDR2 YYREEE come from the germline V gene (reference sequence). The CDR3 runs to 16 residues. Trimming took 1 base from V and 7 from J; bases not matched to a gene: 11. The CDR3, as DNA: TGTGCCAGCAGCTTGCGGCTAGCGGGCCGCCCATATACGCAGTATTTT. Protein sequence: CASSLRLAGRPYTQYF. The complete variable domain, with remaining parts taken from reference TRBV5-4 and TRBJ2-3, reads ETGVTQSPTHLIKTRGQQVTLRCSSQSGHNTVSWYQQALGQGPQFIFQYYREEENGRGNFPPRFSGLQFPNYSSELNVNALELDDSALYLCASSLRLAGRPYTQYFGPGTRLTVL.

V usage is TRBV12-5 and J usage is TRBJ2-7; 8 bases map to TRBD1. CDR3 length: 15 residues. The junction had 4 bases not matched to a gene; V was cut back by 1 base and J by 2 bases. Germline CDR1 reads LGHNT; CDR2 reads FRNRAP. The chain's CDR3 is CASGLGGQVTYEQYF. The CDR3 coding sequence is TGTGCTAGTGGTTTGGGGGGACAGGTGACCTACGAGCAGTACTTC.